The 19 T cell receptor beta chains in this list originate from one sample, sequenced in a study of blood T cell repertoires in COVID-19. Repertoires were generated with immunoSEQ multiplex PCR, while TCRdb's copy carries only in-frame clones and drops some. The sample includes 200,000 to 300,000 clones, approximately 88% of them seen just once. The sequencing sample was made of peripheral blood. The source of these receptors is a woman aged 25 to 39 with COVID-19, enrolled during active disease.

This rearrangement joins TRBV29-1 to TRBJ2-3; D gene unclear. With 6 bases removed from V and 4 bases from J, the gap between germline ends came to 11 bases. Germline CDR1 SQVTM, CDR2 ANQGSEA. This CDR3 has 12 residues. The CDR3 bases are TGCAGCGTGGCCGCGAGCGCAGATACGCAGTATTTT. Translating it yields CSVAASADTQYF.

The chain combines TRBV27 with TRBJ2-7; 9 positions match TRBD1. Germline-derived CDR1 and CDR2 are MNHEY and SMNVEV (reference sequence). This CDR3 contains 14 residues. V trimming: 6 bases; J trimming: 6 bases; junction bases outside the gene matches: 9. For the CDR3, the DNA is TGTGCCAGCAGACAGACGGGGACAGGGTTCGAGCAGTACGTC. It codes for CASRQTGTGFEQYV.

The chain combines TRBV6-1 with TRBJ2-5; TRBD1 might be the D (6 bases). The CDR3 extends over 16 amino acids. V gave up 2 bases and J gave up 1 base, with 14 bases separating them. Per germline, CDR1 MNHNS and CDR2 SASEGT. The CDR3 sequence: CASSEQPGQVQETQYF. The CDR3 DNA reads as TGTGCCAGCAGTGAACAACCGGGACAAGTCCAAGAGACCCAGTACTTC.

This clone was counted many times. The CDR3 spells CAWSTSGRRETQYF. In DNA, the CDR3 is TGTGCCTGGAGCACTAGCGGGAGAAGGGAGACCCAGTACTTC. The rearrangement links TRBV30 to TRBJ2-5, with TRBD2 matching 11 bases. Germline CDR1 GTSNPN, CDR2 SVGIG (reference sequence). Unmatched junction bases numbered 5, after V lost 3 bases and J lost 5 bases. The CDR3 extends over 14 amino acids.

This clone appeared once. The chain couples TRBV4-2 to TRBJ2-3; D is unclear. Germline CDR1 reads LGHNA; CDR2 reads YNFKEQ. V was cut by 1 base and J by 2 bases, with 10 bases left in between. The CDR3 totals 15 residues. CDR3 sequence: CASSQGVDSTDTQYF. In nucleotides, the CDR3 is TGTGCCAGCAGCCAAGGGGTAGACTCCACAGATACGCAGTATTTT.

This clone was observed a few times. This chain links TRBV11-3 with TRBJ2-1; 9 bases match TRBD2. The germline gives CDR1 SGHNT, CDR2 YENEEA. J lost 6 bases, V lost 3 bases, and 6 bases had no gene match. This CDR3 comprises 15 residues. As DNA, the CDR3 is TGTGCCAGCAGCTTTCGGCTAGCGGGAATCAATGAGCAGTTCTTC. Its protein product is CASSFRLAGINEQFF.

The chain recombines TRBV5-4 with TRBJ1-5; 7 bases match TRBD1. V trimming: 4 bases; J trimming: 2 bases; junction bases outside the gene matches: 3. The CDR3 extends over 14 amino acids. The germline V gene encodes CDR1 SGHNT and CDR2 YYREEE (reference sequence). CDR3 sequence reads: CASSLGTGNQPQHF. The DNA for the CDR3 is TGTGCCAGCAGCCTAGGGACAGGCAATCAGCCCCAGCATTTT.

The rearrangement uses TRBV4-2 and TRBJ2-1; 13 bases are shared with TRBD2. V trimming: 5 bases; J trimming: 6 bases; junction bases outside the gene matches: 7. Germline-derived CDR1 and CDR2 are LGHNA and YNFKEQ. The CDR3 contains 16 residues. CDR3 bases: TGTGCCAGCAGCGGTCCGGGGACTAGCGGGGTCAATGAGCAGTTCTTC. It encodes CASSGPGTSGVNEQFF.

In its sample, this clone was seen once. The V call is TRBV14, the J call TRBJ1-3; the D is unclear. The germline V and J ends were trimmed by 3 bases and 2 bases, with 14 bases remaining between them. Germline loops: CDR1 SGHDN, CDR2 FVKESK. This CDR3 region has 16 residues. This CDR3 reads CASSHHDSGAGNTIYF. The CDR3 DNA sequence: TGTGCCAGCAGCCACCATGATAGCGGGGCTGGAAACACCATATATTTT.

J is TRBJ1-2 and V is TRBV7-2; no clear D gene. V was trimmed by 1 base and J by 4 bases, leaving 7 bases between them. This CDR3 region has 13 residues. Germline V gene data show CDR1 as SGHTA and CDR2 as FQGNSA. The CDR3 sequence is CASSLGGGYGYTF. The CDR3 bases are TGTGCCAGCAGCTTAGGGGGAGGCTATGGCTACACCTTC.

The chain has TRBV4-2 and TRBJ1-6; perhaps TRBD1 as D (6 bases). V lost 3 bases and J lost 7, with 19 bases in between. The CDR3 runs 17 residues. Germline CDR1 is LGHNA and CDR2 is YNFKEQ. In DNA form, the CDR3 reads TGTGCCAGCAGCCATGTAGGGCCCAGGGGAGGGAATTCACCCCTCCACTTT. Translating it yields CASSHVGPRGGNSPLHF.

This clone was recorded only once. V and J are TRBV6-5 and TRBJ2-1; unclear D gene. Germline V CDR1 and CDR2: MNHEY, SVGAGI. The CDR3 is 13 amino acids. Trimming took 7 bases from V and 5 from J, leaving 12 bases between them. CDR3 DNA sequence: TGTGCCAGCAAACTCGGTCCCAACAATGAGCAGTTCTTC. Translated, it gives CASKLGPNNEQFF.

The chain joins TRBV4-3 to TRBJ2-7; no clear D gene. The CDR3 runs to 16 residues. Germline V gene lookup returns CDR1 LGHNA and CDR2 YSLEER. V shed 0 bases and J shed 5 bases, with 17 bases lying between them. The CDR3 DNA follows: TGCGCCAGCAGCCAAGATCTAATCGGAGCCCCCAACGAGCAGTACTTC. Its translation: CASSQDLIGAPNEQYF.

This chain connects TRBV9 to TRBJ2-3; possible D gene TRBD2, 5 bases. The CDR3 sequence is 16 residues long. From germline, CDR1 is SGDLS and CDR2 YYNGEE. V was trimmed by 3 bases and J by 2 bases, leaving 16 bases between them. CDR3 region: CASSGGAARATDTQYF. CDR3 in DNA: TGTGCCAGCAGCGGGGGAGCTGCGAGGGCCACAGATACGCAGTATTTT. Full variable domain (missing parts from reference TRBV9 and TRBJ2-3): DSGVTQTPKHLITATGQRVTLRCSPRSGDLSVYWYQQSLDQGLQFLIQYYNGEERAKGNILERFSAQQFPDLHSELNLSSLELGDSALYFCASSGGAARATDTQYFGPGTRLTVL.

This chain uses TRBV29-1 with TRBJ2-5, with 8 nucleotides matching TRBD1. CDR3 size: 15 residues. Germline trimming cut 4 bases from V and 3 bases from J; bases unmatched to any gene: 10. Germline lookup yields CDR1 SQVTM and CDR2 ANQGSEA. CDR3 sequence: CSVVGSRGPKETQYF. CDR3 in DNA: TGCAGCGTTGTGGGGAGCAGGGGGCCGAAAGAGACCCAGTACTTC.

The rearrangement links TRBV6-4 to TRBJ1-5; possibly TRBD1 for D (5 bases). CDR1 and CDR2 (germline): MRHNA, SNTAGT. Trimming took off 6 bases at V and 2 bases at J, with 14 bases between the two ends. This CDR3 is built from 15 residues. The chain's CDR3 is CASSETAEGNQPQHF. The CDR3 nucleotides are TGTGCCAGCAGCGAGACAGCCGAGGGCAATCAGCCCCAGCATTTT.

The V and J genes are TRBV5-1 and TRBJ2-3; unclear D gene. V was pared by 0 bases and J by 0 bases, with 14 bases between. Germline V CDR1 and CDR2: SGHRS, YFSETQ. The CDR3 sequence is 17 residues long. CDR3 DNA: TGCGCCAGCAGCTTGGCCAGACTCTCCGGGAGCACAGATACGCAGTATTTT. Amino acids: CASSLARLSGSTDTQYF.

V gene TRBV6-5 combines with J gene TRBJ2-3; 8 bases align to TRBD1. With 5 bases clipped from V and 5 bases from J, the junction kept 6 bases outside the gene matches. There are 14 residues in the CDR3. Germline CDR1 is MNHEY and CDR2 is SVGAGI. CDR3: CASSHDRGGDTQYF. CDR3 sequence (DNA): TGTGCCAGCAGTCACGACAGGGGAGGAGATACGCAGTATTTT.

This CDR3 is CASSYRTSGSDEQFF. DNA for the CDR3: TGTGCCAGCAGCTATAGGACTAGCGGGAGCGATGAGCAGTTCTTC. The chain has TRBV7-9 and TRBJ2-1, with TRBD2 matching 13 bases. In germline, CDR1 is SEHNR, CDR2 FQNEAQ (reference sequence). With V trimmed by 4 bases and J by 8 bases, 5 bases remained unmatched. The CDR3 sequence is 15 residues long.